Listed below are T cell receptor beta chains from one sample, sequenced in a study of control samples from healthy donors and cancer patients. Method: immunoSEQ multiplex PCR; TCRdb's copy keeps in-frame clones and lacks some. This table holds fewer than 100,000 clones, 82% found once. Sequenced: blood. The receptors here all came from a woman aged 55 to 70 in good health. Both conserved end residues are part of each CDR3. Each record gives: D gene, clone size, J gene, V gene, CDR3 DNA, CDR3 protein. The D gene is left open where the match is weak. Rows give clone size only sometimes, using once, few, many, or a class for an expanded clone.

-	-	TRBJ2-1	TRBV6-4	TGTGCCAGCAGTGACTCGAGACTTAACAATGAGCAGTTCTTC	CASSDSRLNNEQFF
TRBD1	-	TRBJ2-7	TRBV5-6	TGTGCCAGCTCGGACAGGGTTGGAGGCGAGCAGTACTTC	CASSDRVGGEQYF
TRBD2	-	TRBJ2-7	TRBV7-9	TGTGCCAGCACGGGACTAGCGGGAGGGTACGAGCAGTACTTC	CASTGLAGGYEQYF
-	-	TRBJ2-7	TRBV5-1	TGCGCCAGCAGCTTTACACCGGACATCACCTACGAGCAGTACTTC	CASSFTPDITYEQYF
-	few	TRBJ1-3	TRBV7-9	TGTGCCAGCAGCCCGTATGGGAGATCTCTCTCTGGAAACACCATATATTTT	CASSPYGRSLSGNTIYF
TRBD2	-	TRBJ2-5	TRBV5-1	TGCGCCAGTAATCAGGAGCGGGGAGAGACCCAGTACTTC	CASNQERGETQYF
TRBD1	-	TRBJ2-7	TRBV4-2	TGTGCCAGCAGCCAAGAGGGGACAGGGTGGACCTACGAGCAGTACTTC	CASSQEGTGWTYEQYF
TRBD1	-	TRBJ1-2	TRBV6-2/TRBV6-3	TGTGCTAGCAGTTCTGACAGGGGGCGGAACGGCTACACCTTC	CASSSDRGRNGYTF
-	-	TRBJ2-3	TRBV5-5	TGTGCCAGCAGCAGCAGGACCCAAAGCACAGATACGCAGTATTTT	CASSSRTQSTDTQYF
TRBD1	-	TRBJ1-3	TRBV10-2	TGCGCCAGCTCCGCCGGGACAGGGGTTGGAAACACCATATATTTT	CASSAGTGVGNTIYF
TRBD1	-	TRBJ2-7	TRBV28	TGTGCCAGCAGCAGGGGGCCCGCAGTAATATACGAGCAGTACTTC	CASSRGPAVIYEQYF
-	-	TRBJ1-2	TRBV28	TGTGCCAGCAGTCTACAGGGATCTGGCTACACCTTC	CASSLQGSGYTF
TRBD1	-	TRBJ1-1	TRBV19	TGTGCCAGTAGTATCGGGACAGGGGTTTATCAGGCTTTCTTT	CASSIGTGVYQAFF
-	-	TRBJ1-1	TRBV20-1	TGCAGTGCTAGTATGACTGAGAATGCTTTCTTT	CSASMTENAFF
TRBD1	-	TRBJ1-1	TRBV4-1	TGCGCCAGCAGCACACGGGACAGGGGGGTCATGAACACTGAAGCTTTCTTT	CASSTRDRGVMNTEAFF
-	-	TRBJ2-3	TRBV5-4	TGTGCCAGCAGCCTTTGGGGGAGTGGAGATACGCAGTATTTT	CASSLWGSGDTQYF
-	-	TRBJ2-2	TRBV18	TGTGCCAGCTCACCGGGACTTAACACCGGGGAGCTGTTTTTT	CASSPGLNTGELFF
-	-	TRBJ2-1	TRBV9	TGTGCCAGCAGCGTAGCTAAGGGTCTAAACAATGAGCAGTTCTTC	CASSVAKGLNNEQFF
-	few	TRBJ2-4	TRBV3-1/TRBV3-2	TGTGCCAGCAGCCCCCTTCCGGGCGTAGCCAAAAACATTCAGTACTTC	CASSPLPGVAKNIQYF
-	-	TRBJ1-2	TRBV11-2	TGTGCCAGCAGCTTAGTATTCGGCTACACCTTC	CASSLVFGYTF
-	-	TRBJ2-3	TRBV7-2	TGTGCCAGCAGCTTAGATGGGGCAATCACAGATACGCAGTATTTT	CASSLDGAITDTQYF
-	-	TRBJ2-4	TRBV14	TGTGCCAGCAGCCTGGGGGGTTTTTCGCCCCAAGGCATTCAGTACTTC	CASSLGGFSPQGIQYF
-	-	TRBJ1-1	TRBV6-1	TGTGCCAGCAGTGAAGCTGGACGGGCTGAAGCTTTCTTT	CASSEAGRAEAFF
-	-	TRBJ2-3	TRBV18	TGTGCCAGCTCACCTTCCCCGCCAGATACGCAGTATTTT	CASSPSPPDTQYF
TRBD2	-	TRBJ2-3	TRBV7-2	TGTGCCAGCAGCTTTAGCGGGACACCGAACTTCGGAGATACGCAGTATTTT	CASSFSGTPNFGDTQYF
TRBD1	-	TRBJ1-2	TRBV12-5	TGTGCTAGTGGTTTGGGGCAGGGGGCAGGTGGCTACACCTTC	CASGLGQGAGGYTF
TRBD1	-	TRBJ1-1	TRBV7-2	TGTGCCAGCAGCTTTGGACAGGGTGAAGCTTTCTTT	CASSFGQGEAFF
-	-	TRBJ2-7	TRBV11-2	TGTGCCAGCAGCTTAGTCGTCACCGTTAGCGAGCAGTACTTC	CASSLVVTVSEQYF
-	few	TRBJ2-7	TRBV4-2	TGTGCCAGCAGCCAGTCAGGGCAGACCTACGAGCAGTACTTC	CASSQSGQTYEQYF
-	-	TRBJ2-7	TRBV4-1	TGCGCCAGCAGCAATCCTAGCGTCTCCTACGAGCAGTACTTC	CASSNPSVSYEQYF
TRBD2	-	TRBJ2-5	TRBV5-1	TGCGCCAGCAGCTCCCGATCGGGGGGGGAGACCCAGTACTTC	CASSSRSGGETQYF
-	-	TRBJ2-3	TRBV15	TGTGCCACCAGCGACCCCGGGGCGACTAGCACAGATACGCAGTATTTT	CATSDPGATSTDTQYF
-	few	TRBJ1-1	TRBV19	TGTGCCAGTAGTATAACTGCCGGGGACACTGAAGCTTTCTTT	CASSITAGDTEAFF
TRBD1	once	TRBJ1-1	TRBV6-1	TGTGCCAGCAGTGAAAGTATTACAGGGGAATTAGCTTTCTTT	CASSESITGELAFF
-	once	TRBJ2-1	TRBV5-1	TGCGCCAGCAGCTTGGCCGGGGCAGCCTCCTACAATGAGCAGTTCTTC	CASSLAGAASYNEQFF
-	-	TRBJ1-2	TRBV20-1	TGCGCCTACGTACAAGGTGGCTACACCTTC	CAYVQGGYTF
-	-	TRBJ2-1	TRBV2	TGTGCCAGCAGTGAAGCCAGGGGAGTTGGGAATGAGCAGTTCTTC	CASSEARGVGNEQFF
-	-	TRBJ2-1	TRBV11-3	TGTGCCAGCAGCTTCGCCGGAAGCGGAGCAGACAATGAGCAGTTCTTC	CASSFAGSGADNEQFF
-	once	TRBJ2-7	TRBV5-1	TGCGCCAGCAGCTTGTCGGCAGGGTTGTACGAGCAGTACTTC	CASSLSAGLYEQYF
TRBD2	-	TRBJ2-3	TRBV5-4	TGTGCCAGCAGCTTCCCGGAGGGTAGCGGGGGCCACACAGATACGCAGTATTTT	CASSFPEGSGGHTDTQYF
-	once	TRBJ1-6	TRBV28	TGTGCCAGCAGTCCCCCTTGGGGGAGTAATTCACCCCTCCACTTT	CASSPPWGSNSPLHF
-	-	TRBJ2-6	TRBV4-1	TGCGCCAGCAGCCAAGGGGGAGCCGGGGTAGGCTCTGGGGCCAACGTCCTGACTTTC	CASSQGGAGVGSGANVLTF
-	-	TRBJ2-1	TRBV5-5	TGTGCCAGCAGCTTGAAGGACAATGAGCAGTTCTTC	CASSLKDNEQFF
TRBD1	-	TRBJ2-2	TRBV11-2	TGTGCCAGCGGTAGGGGGCGGAACACCGGGGAGCTGTTTTTT	CASGRGRNTGELFF